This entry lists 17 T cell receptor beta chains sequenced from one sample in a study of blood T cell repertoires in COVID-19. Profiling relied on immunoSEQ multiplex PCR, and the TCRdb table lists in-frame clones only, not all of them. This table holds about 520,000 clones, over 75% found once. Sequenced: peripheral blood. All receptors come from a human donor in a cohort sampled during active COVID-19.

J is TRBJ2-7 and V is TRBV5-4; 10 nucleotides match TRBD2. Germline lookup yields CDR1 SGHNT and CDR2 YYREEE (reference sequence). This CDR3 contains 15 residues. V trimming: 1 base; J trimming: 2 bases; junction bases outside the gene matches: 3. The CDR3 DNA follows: TGTGCCAGCAGCTTGACTAGCGGGATTACCTACGAGCAGTACTTC. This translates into CASSLTSGITYEQYF.

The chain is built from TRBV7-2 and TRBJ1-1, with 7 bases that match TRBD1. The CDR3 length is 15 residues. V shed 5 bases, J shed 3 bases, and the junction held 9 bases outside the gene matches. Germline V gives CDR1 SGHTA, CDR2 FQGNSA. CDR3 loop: CASSTQGGGDTEAFF. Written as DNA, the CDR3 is TGTGCCAGCAGCACCCAGGGGGGCGGCGACACTGAAGCTTTCTTT.

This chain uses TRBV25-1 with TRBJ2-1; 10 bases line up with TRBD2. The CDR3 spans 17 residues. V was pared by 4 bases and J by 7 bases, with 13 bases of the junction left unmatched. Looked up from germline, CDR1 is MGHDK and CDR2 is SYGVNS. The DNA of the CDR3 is TGTGCCAGCAGTGCCCGTCGTAGGACTAGCGGTAAAAATGAGCAGTTCTTC. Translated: CASSARRRTSGKNEQFF.

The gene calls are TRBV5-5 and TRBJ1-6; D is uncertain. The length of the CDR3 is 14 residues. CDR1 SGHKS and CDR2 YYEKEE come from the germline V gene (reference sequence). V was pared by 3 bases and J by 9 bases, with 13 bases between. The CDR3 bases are TGTGCCAGCAGCTCCGGCGTGGAGGGTTCACCCCTCCACTTT. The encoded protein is CASSSGVEGSPLHF.

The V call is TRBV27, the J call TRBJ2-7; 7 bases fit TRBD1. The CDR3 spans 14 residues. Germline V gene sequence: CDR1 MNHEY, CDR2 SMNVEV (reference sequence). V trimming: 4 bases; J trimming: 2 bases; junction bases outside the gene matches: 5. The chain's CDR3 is CASSSDRFPYEQYF. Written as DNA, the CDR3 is TGTGCCAGCAGTTCGGACAGGTTCCCCTACGAGCAGTACTTC.

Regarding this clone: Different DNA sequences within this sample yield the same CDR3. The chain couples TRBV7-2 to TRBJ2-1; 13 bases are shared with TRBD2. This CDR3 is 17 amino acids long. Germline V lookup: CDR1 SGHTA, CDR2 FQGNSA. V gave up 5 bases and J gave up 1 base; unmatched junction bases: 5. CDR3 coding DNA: TGTGCCAGCAGCCCCCGGACTAGCGGGAGTTCCTACAATGAGCAGTTCTTC. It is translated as CASSPRTSGSSYNEQFF.

This CDR3 is CASGNSYEQYF. CDR3 in DNA: TGTGCCAGTGGCAACTCCTACGAGCAGTACTTC. The chain uses TRBV28 and TRBJ2-7; D gene unclear. CDR1 and CDR2 (germline): MDHEN, SYDVKM. The CDR3 consists of 11 residues. Deletions cut 9 bases from V and 0 bases from J, with 6 bases between.

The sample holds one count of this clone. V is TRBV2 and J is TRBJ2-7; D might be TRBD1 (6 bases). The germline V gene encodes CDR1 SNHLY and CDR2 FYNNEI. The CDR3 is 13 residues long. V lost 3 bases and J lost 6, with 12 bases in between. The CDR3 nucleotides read TGTGCCAGCAGTGATGGTTGGGGGCGCGAGCAGTACTTC. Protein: CASSDGWGREQYF.

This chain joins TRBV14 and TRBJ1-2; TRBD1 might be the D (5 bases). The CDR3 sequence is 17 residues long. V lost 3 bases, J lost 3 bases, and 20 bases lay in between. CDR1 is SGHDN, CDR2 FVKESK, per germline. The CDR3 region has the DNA TGTGCCAGCAGCCACCAAGCGGGACGGACGAGGGACTATGGCTACACCTTC. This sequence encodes CASSHQAGRTRDYGYTF.

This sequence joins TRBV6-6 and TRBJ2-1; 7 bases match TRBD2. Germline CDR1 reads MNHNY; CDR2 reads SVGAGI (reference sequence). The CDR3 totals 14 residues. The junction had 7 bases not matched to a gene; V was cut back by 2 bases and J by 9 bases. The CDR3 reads CASSYGLGPLEQFF. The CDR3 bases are TGTGCCAGCAGTTACGGACTAGGCCCGCTTGAGCAGTTCTTC.

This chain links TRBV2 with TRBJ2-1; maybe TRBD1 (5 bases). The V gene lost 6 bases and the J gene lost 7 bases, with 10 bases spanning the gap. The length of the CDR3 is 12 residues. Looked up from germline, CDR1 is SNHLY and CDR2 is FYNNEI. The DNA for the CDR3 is TGTGCCAGCAGCTTACAGGCGAATGAGCAGTTCTTC. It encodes CASSLQANEQFF.

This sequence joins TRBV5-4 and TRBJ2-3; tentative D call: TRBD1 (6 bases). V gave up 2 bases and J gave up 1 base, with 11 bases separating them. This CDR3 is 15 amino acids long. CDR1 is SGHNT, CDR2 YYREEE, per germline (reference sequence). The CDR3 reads CASSLYRDGTDTQYF. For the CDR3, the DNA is TGTGCCAGCAGCTTATACAGGGACGGCACAGATACGCAGTATTTT.

The CDR3 loop is CAWSAGLLYEQYF. The DNA for the CDR3 is TGTGCCTGGAGTGCGGGACTTCTCTACGAGCAGTACTTC. The chain couples TRBV30 to TRBJ2-7, with a tentative D call TRBD2 (6 bases). There are 13 residues in the CDR3. The V gene's germline CDR1 is GTSNPN and CDR2 SVGIG (reference sequence). The germline V and J ends were trimmed by 1 base and 3 bases, with 10 bases remaining between them. The variable domain in full, with the rest retrieved from reference TRBV30 and TRBJ2-7, is SQTIHQWPATLVQPVGSPLSLECTVEGTSNPNLYWYRQAAGRGLQLLFYSVGIGQISSEVPQNLSASRPQDRQFILSSKKLLLSDSGFYLCAWSAGLLYEQYFGPGTRLTVT.

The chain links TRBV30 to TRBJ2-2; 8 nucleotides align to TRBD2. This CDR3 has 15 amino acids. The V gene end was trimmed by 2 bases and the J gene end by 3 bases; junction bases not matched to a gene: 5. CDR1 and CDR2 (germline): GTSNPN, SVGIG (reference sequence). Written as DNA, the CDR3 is TGTGCCTGGAGTTTGGCGGGAGGCTACACCGGGGAGCTGTTTTTT. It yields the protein CAWSLAGGYTGELFF.

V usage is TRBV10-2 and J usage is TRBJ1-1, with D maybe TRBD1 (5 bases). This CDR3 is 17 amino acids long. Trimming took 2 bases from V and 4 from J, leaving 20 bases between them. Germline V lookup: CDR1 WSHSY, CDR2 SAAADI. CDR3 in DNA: TGCGCCAGCAGTGAGGAGGGGAAAGGCTTGGGGGGCACTGAAGCTTTCTTT. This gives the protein CASSEEGKGLGGTEAFF.

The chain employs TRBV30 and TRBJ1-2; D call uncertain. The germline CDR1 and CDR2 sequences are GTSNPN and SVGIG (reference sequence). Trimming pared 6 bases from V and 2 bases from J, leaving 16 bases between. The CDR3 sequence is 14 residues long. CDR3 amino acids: CACGRYRGNYGYTF. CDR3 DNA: TGTGCCTGCGGACGATACCGCGGGAACTATGGCTACACCTTC.

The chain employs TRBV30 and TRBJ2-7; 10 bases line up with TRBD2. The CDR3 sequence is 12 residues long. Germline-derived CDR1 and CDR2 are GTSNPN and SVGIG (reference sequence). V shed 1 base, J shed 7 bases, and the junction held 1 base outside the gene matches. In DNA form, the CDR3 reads TGTGCCTGGAGTGAAGCGGGAGGGGAGCAGTACTTC. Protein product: CAWSEAGGEQYF.